Shown below are 24 T cell receptor beta chains from a single sample sequenced in a study of PD-L1 blockade in urothelial cancer. Sample time point: peripheral blood 6 weeks after treatment start. Clones were read by immunoSEQ multiplex PCR, and TCRdb kept only the in-frame ones, dropping some. The sample contains approximately 120,000 clones, roughly 83% of which appear only once. This sample comprised PBMCs, obtained around atezolizumab (anti-PD-L1) treatment. The receptor set was obtained from a man between 45 and 60 years old with urothelial cancer.

J is TRBJ2-5 and V is TRBV18, with D unresolved. The CDR3 runs 13 residues. Trimming took off 3 bases at V and 5 bases at J, with 10 bases between the two ends. Germline loops: CDR1 KGHSH, CDR2 LQKENI. CDR3: CASSPSSRETQYF. CDR3 sequence (DNA): TGTGCCAGCTCACCTAGCTCTAGGGAGACCCAGTACTTC.

This clone was detected once. The J gene is TRBJ2-5, the V gene TRBV9; perhaps TRBD1 as D (5 bases). The CDR3 runs to 14 residues. Germline V gene lookup returns CDR1 SGDLS and CDR2 YYNGEE. V gave up 1 base and J gave up 3 bases, with 10 bases separating them. CDR3 in amino acids: CASSVSAREETQYF. CDR3 DNA: TGTGCCAGCAGCGTATCGGCCAGGGAAGAGACCCAGTACTTC.

The chain recombines TRBV18 with TRBJ1-2, with 8 positions matching TRBD1. Germline V gene lookup returns CDR1 KGHSH and CDR2 LQKENI. Unmatched junction bases numbered 9, after V lost 6 bases and J lost 6 bases. The CDR3 is made up of 14 amino acids. The CDR3 here is CASSQRTGNNGYTF. The CDR3 DNA is TGTGCCAGCTCGCAAAGGACAGGGAATAATGGCTACACCTTC. Full variable domain (rest looked up from reference TRBV18 and TRBJ1-2): NAGVMQNPRHLVRRRGQEARLRCSPMKGHSHVYWYRQLPEEGLKFMVYLQKENIIDESGMPKERFSAEFPKEGPSILRIQQVVRGDSAAYFCASSQRTGNNGYTFGSGTRLTVV.

V is TRBV18 and J is TRBJ2-2; 9 bases are shared with TRBD1. V was pared by 6 bases and J by 1 base, with 6 bases of the junction left unmatched. The CDR3 runs to 16 residues. The germline CDR1 and CDR2 sequences are KGHSH and LQKENI. The CDR3 sequence: CASSPLGQGNTGELFF. The CDR3 coding sequence is TGTGCCAGCTCGCCCTTGGGACAGGGGAACACCGGGGAGCTGTTTTTT.

This rearrangement joins TRBV19 to TRBJ1-1, with D possibly TRBD1 on 6 matching bases. Germline loops: CDR1 LNHDA, CDR2 SQIVND (reference sequence). V was clipped by 0 bases and J by 4 bases, with 15 bases between them. This CDR3 has 16 amino acids. The CDR3 reads CASSIDASSRGTEAFF. The CDR3 DNA sequence: TGTGCCAGTAGTATAGATGCATCCTCCAGGGGCACTGAAGCTTTCTTT.

The chain employs TRBV15 and TRBJ1-4, with a possible D match to TRBD1 (5 bases). Per germline, CDR1 LNHNV and CDR2 YYDKDF (reference sequence). V was shortened by 1 base and J by 8 bases, with 11 bases between the two germline ends. This CDR3 contains 14 residues. CDR3 DNA sequence: TGTGCCACCAGCAGAGGAGGGACTGGGGAAAAACTGTTTTTT. It encodes CATSRGGTGEKLFF.

The rearrangement joins TRBV7-2 to TRBJ2-5, with a possible D match to TRBD2 (5 bases). The CDR3 extends over 13 amino acids. V gave up 1 base and J gave up 4 bases, with 7 bases separating them. The germline V gene encodes CDR1 SGHTA and CDR2 FQGNSA. CDR3 coding DNA: TGTGCCAGCAGCTTAGGGGAGAGAGAGACCCAGTACTTC. Its protein is CASSLGERETQYF.

This chain uses TRBV15 with TRBJ2-7; the D gene is possibly TRBD2 (5 bases). CDR3 size: 14 residues. From germline, CDR1 is LNHNV and CDR2 YYDKDF (reference sequence). Between the trimmed V and J ends, which lost 8 bases and 0 bases, there was a span of 14 bases. CDR3 DNA sequence: TGTGCCACCGAAGACGGGATAAGCTCCTACGAGCAGTACTTC. This codes for CATEDGISSYEQYF.

V is TRBV30 and J is TRBJ1-1, with D possibly matching TRBD1 (6 bases). Germline CDR1 and CDR2: GTSNPN and SVGIG (reference sequence). The CDR3 has 16 residues. The ends were cut back, 4 bases at V and 1 base at J, with 19 bases in the middle. CDR3: CAWKSEGGGTNTEAFF. The CDR3 DNA sequence: TGTGCCTGGAAATCTGAGGGAGGGGGGACGAACACTGAAGCTTTCTTT.

As regards this clone: One end of the junction is discordant with germline, which a read error may explain. The CDR3: CASSLAVPSGSPGRAYNEQFF. CDR3 sequence (DNA): TGTGCCAGCAGCCTAGCTGTACCTAGCGGGAGTCCTGGACGGGCCTACAATGAGCAGTTCTTC. The genes are TRBV7-2 and TRBJ2-1, with 10 bases aligning to TRBD2. This CDR3 has 21 residues. The germline V gene has CDR1 SGHTA and CDR2 FQGNSA.

As concerns this clone: Relative to the germline gene, one junction end is altered; a read error may explain this. This chain connects TRBV5-1 to TRBJ1-5; D uncertain. The CDR3 has 13 residues. Per the germline V gene, CDR1 is SGHRS and CDR2 is YFSETQ. CDR3 nucleotides: TGCGCCAGCAGTTTGGGAGTTGGTCAGCCCCAGCATTTT. This sequence encodes CASSLGVGQPQHF.

The chain carries TRBV2 and TRBJ2-5; 11 nucleotides agree with TRBD2. The J segment lost 3 bases and the V segment lost 8 bases, leaving 5 bases of the junction unmatched. This CDR3 is 14 amino acids long. Germline V gene lookup returns CDR1 SNHLY and CDR2 FYNNEI. The CDR3 nucleotides are TGTGCCAGCGGGACTAGCGGAAAGAAAGAGACCCAGTACTTC. Translation: CASGTSGKKETQYF.

This clone occurred once. V gene TRBV6-1 combines with J gene TRBJ2-1, with 7 bases identical to TRBD2. The CDR3 is made up of 16 amino acids. V lost 1 base and J lost 12; bases outside the gene matches: 15. Germline assignment: CDR1 MNHNS and CDR2 SASEGT. This CDR3 is CASSEGGLAGLPGQFF. The CDR3 DNA follows: TGTGCCAGCAGTGAAGGGGGGTTAGCGGGTCTTCCTGGGCAGTTCTTC.

This clone was observed a single time. This chain joins TRBV2 and TRBJ2-7; 7 bases match TRBD2. The CDR3 totals 18 residues. Losses at the gene ends were 3 bases for V and 5 bases for J; bases not matched to a gene: 19. Germline CDR1 reads SNHLY; CDR2 reads FYNNEI. The CDR3 reads CASSDKASAGVLQNEQYF. Written as DNA, the CDR3 is TGTGCCAGCAGTGATAAGGCGTCTGCGGGAGTTCTCCAGAACGAGCAGTACTTC.

This clone occurred a few times. Other DNA sequences of this sample code for an identical CDR3. V gene TRBV11-2 combines with J gene TRBJ2-3; unclear D gene. V was pared by 5 bases and J by 0 bases, with 3 bases between. Germline-derived CDR1 and CDR2 are SGHAT and FQNNGV. This CDR3 contains 12 residues. The CDR3 here is CASSPSTDTQYF. CDR3 DNA sequence: TGTGCCAGCAGCCCTAGCACAGATACGCAGTATTTT.

V gene TRBV7-8 combines with J gene TRBJ2-3, with 10 bases aligning to TRBD1. The germline V gene has CDR1 SGHVS and CDR2 FQNEAQ. V shed 4 bases and J 5 bases; nucleotides not matched to a gene: 6. CDR3 size: 15 residues. CDR3 coding DNA: TGTGCCAGCAGCTCGGGACAGGGGAAAGGAGATACGCAGTATTTT. It yields the protein CASSSGQGKGDTQYF.

The chain recombines TRBV4-1 with TRBJ2-5; D not certain. V lost 6 bases and J lost 0, with 17 bases in between. This CDR3 comprises 16 residues. Germline V gives CDR1 MGHRA, CDR2 YSYEKL. In DNA form, the CDR3 reads TGCGCCAGCAGTCGAACCCCTTACATAAACCAAGAGACCCAGTACTTC. Translating gives CASSRTPYINQETQYF.

This sequence joins TRBV10-1 and TRBJ2-5; 15 bases line up with TRBD2. This CDR3 comprises 19 residues. The ends lost 2 bases at V and 0 bases at J; junction bases unmatched: 7. CDR1 is WNHNN, CDR2 SYGVQD, per germline (reference sequence). CDR3 residues: CASSEEWTSGRGYQETQYF. The CDR3 nucleotides are TGCGCCAGCAGTGAGGAATGGACTAGCGGGAGGGGATACCAAGAGACCCAGTACTTC.

The chain employs TRBV18 and TRBJ2-7; 7 bases map to TRBD2. Germline lookup yields CDR1 KGHSH and CDR2 LQKENI. The CDR3 loop spans 16 amino acids. The V and J ends lost 2 bases and 0 bases, in that order; junction bases with no gene match: 7. CDR3 protein: CASSPGGGADSYEQYF. The CDR3 region has the DNA TGTGCCAGCTCACCAGGCGGGGGTGCGGACTCCTACGAGCAGTACTTC.

The chain combines TRBV5-1 with TRBJ2-5; D remains unclear. The CDR3 covers 15 residues. Germline values: CDR1 SGHRS, CDR2 YFSETQ. V was cut by 1 base and J by 1 base, with 11 bases left in between. CDR3 residues: CASSLTPRGQETQYF. In DNA form, the CDR3 reads TGCGCCAGCAGCTTGACCCCCAGAGGCCAAGAGACCCAGTACTTC.

This chain connects TRBV9 to TRBJ2-1; 7 bases map to TRBD2. Germline V gene data show CDR1 as SGDLS and CDR2 as YYNGEE. This CDR3 is built from 16 residues. The V and J ends lost 0 bases and 3 bases, in that order; junction bases with no gene match: 6. CDR3 in amino acids: CASSVDGAGHYNEQFF. CDR3 bases: TGTGCCAGCAGCGTAGATGGAGCGGGGCACTACAATGAGCAGTTCTTC.

The chain employs TRBV11-2 and TRBJ2-4; 7 positions agree with TRBD1. The CDR3 has 14 amino acids. CDR1 is SGHAT and CDR2 is FQNNGV in the germline V gene. The ends lost 5 bases at V and 7 bases at J; junction bases unmatched: 8. CDR3 loop: CASSAPGTANIQYF. In nucleotides, the CDR3 is TGTGCCAGCAGCGCCCCCGGGACAGCCAACATTCAGTACTTC.

This chain joins TRBV2 and TRBJ2-3, with 8 bases matching TRBD2. Germline CDR1 and CDR2: SNHLY and FYNNEI. This CDR3 contains 16 residues. V shed 4 bases, J shed 0 bases, and the junction held 6 bases outside the gene matches. The CDR3 nucleotides read TGTGCCAGCAGTGGCGGGGGGAGCGGAAGCACAGATACGCAGTATTTT. Amino acids: CASSGGGSGSTDTQYF.

This clone came up once. CDR3 amino acids: CASSLNSGQGSDEQYF. For the CDR3, the DNA is TGTGCCAGCAGTTTGAATTCGGGACAGGGGAGCGACGAGCAGTACTTC. The chain recombines TRBV28 with TRBJ2-7; 10 bases line up with TRBD1. The V and J ends lost 3 bases and 5 bases, in that order; junction bases with no gene match: 10. Per germline, CDR1 MDHEN and CDR2 SYDVKM. The CDR3 runs 16 residues. The complete variable domain, with remaining parts taken from reference TRBV28 and TRBJ2-7, reads DVKVTQSSRYLVKRTGEKVFLECVQDMDHENMFWYRQDPGLGLRLIYFSYDVKMKEKGDIPEGYSVSREKKERFSLILESASTNQTSMYLCASSLNSGQGSDEQYFGPGTRLTVT.